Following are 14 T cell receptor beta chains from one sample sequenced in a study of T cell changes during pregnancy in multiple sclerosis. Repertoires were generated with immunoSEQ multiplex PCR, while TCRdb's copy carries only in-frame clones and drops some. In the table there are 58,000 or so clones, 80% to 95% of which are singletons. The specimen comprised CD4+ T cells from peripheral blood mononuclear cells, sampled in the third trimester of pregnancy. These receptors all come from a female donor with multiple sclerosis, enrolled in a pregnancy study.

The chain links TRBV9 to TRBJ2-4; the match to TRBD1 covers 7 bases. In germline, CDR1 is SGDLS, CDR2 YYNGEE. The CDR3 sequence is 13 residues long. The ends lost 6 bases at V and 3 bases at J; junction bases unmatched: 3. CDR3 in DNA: TGTGCCAGCACAGGGACAGACAAAAACATTCAGTACTTC. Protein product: CASTGTDKNIQYF.

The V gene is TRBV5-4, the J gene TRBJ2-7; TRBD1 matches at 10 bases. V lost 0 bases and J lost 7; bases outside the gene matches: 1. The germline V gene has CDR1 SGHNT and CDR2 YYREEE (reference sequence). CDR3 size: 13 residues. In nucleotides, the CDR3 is TGTGCCAGCAGCTTGGAGGGACAGGGGGAGCAGTACTTC. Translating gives CASSLEGQGEQYF.

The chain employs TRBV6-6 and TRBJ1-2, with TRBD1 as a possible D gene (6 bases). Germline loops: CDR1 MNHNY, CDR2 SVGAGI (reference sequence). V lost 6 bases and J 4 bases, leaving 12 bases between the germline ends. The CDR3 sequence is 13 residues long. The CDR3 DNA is TGTGCCAGCAGCCAGGGACACTTCTATGGCTACACCTTC. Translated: CASSQGHFYGYTF.

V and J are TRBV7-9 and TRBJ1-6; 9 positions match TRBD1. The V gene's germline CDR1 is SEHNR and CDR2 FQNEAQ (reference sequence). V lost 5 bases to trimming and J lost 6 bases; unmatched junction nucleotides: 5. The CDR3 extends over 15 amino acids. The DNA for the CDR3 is TGTGCCAGCAGCCACCAGGGACAGGGTAATTCACCCCTCCACTTT. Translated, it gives CASSHQGQGNSPLHF.

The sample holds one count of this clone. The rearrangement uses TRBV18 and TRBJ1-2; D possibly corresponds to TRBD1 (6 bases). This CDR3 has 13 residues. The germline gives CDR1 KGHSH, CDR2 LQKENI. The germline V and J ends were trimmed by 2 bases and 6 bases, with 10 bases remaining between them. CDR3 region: CASSPARTDGYTF. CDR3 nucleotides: TGTGCCAGCTCACCAGCCCGGACAGATGGCTACACCTTC.

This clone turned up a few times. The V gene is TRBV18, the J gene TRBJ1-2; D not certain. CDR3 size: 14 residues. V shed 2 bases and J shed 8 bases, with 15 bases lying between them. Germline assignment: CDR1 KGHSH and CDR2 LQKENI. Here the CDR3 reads CASSPGPGLGGYTF. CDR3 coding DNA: TGTGCCAGCTCACCAGGGCCAGGTCTGGGCGGCTACACCTTC.

The CDR3 sequence is CAWTGYNSPLHF. The CDR3 DNA reads as TGTGCCTGGACAGGGTATAATTCACCCCTCCACTTT. The rearrangement uses TRBV30 and TRBJ1-6; possible D gene TRBD1, 5 bases. Germline CDR1 reads GTSNPN; CDR2 reads SVGIG (reference sequence). The CDR3 is 12 amino acids. Between the trimmed V and J ends, which lost 4 bases and 4 bases, there was a span of 5 bases.

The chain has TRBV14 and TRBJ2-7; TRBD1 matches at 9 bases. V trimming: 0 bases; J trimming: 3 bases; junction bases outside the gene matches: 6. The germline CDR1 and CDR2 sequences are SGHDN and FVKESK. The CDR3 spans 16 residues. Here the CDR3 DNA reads TGTGCCAGCAGCCAAGATATGGGACAGGGATTCTACGAGCAGTACTTC. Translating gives CASSQDMGQGFYEQYF.

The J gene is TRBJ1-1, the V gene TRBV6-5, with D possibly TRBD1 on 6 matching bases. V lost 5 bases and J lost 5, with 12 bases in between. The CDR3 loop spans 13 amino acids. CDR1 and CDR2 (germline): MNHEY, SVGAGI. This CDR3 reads CASSKQGWTEAFF. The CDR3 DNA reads TGTGCCAGCAGTAAACAGGGTTGGACTGAAGCTTTCTTT.

CDR3 coding DNA: TGCAGCGTTGAAGGCTTGCAGGGTTTGAGTGGCTACACCTTC. Its translation is CSVEGLQGLSGYTF. V usage is TRBV29-1 and J usage is TRBJ1-2, with D perhaps matching TRBD1 (5 bases). Trimming left V 1 base short and J 7 bases short, with 16 bases between. The CDR3 is 14 residues long. Per the germline V gene, CDR1 is SQVTM and CDR2 is ANQGSEA.

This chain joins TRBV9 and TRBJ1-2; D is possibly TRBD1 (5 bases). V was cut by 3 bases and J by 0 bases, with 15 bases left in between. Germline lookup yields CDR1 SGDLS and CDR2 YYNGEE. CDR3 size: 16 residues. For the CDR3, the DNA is TGTGCCAGCAGCGCGGGGGTAGGGCAGGCTAACTATGGCTACACCTTC. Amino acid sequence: CASSAGVGQANYGYTF.

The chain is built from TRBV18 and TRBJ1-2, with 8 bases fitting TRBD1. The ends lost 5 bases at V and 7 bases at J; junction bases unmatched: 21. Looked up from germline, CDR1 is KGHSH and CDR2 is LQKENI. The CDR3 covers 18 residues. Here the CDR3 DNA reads TGTGCCAGCTCAACCCTTGGAGGACAGGGACCTTCGGTGGGTGGCTACACCTTC. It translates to CASSTLGGQGPSVGGYTF.

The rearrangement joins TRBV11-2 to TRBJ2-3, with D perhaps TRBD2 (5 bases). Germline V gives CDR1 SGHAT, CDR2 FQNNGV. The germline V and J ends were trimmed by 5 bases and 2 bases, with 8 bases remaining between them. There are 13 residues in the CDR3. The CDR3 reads CASSDGNTDTQYF. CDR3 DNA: TGTGCCAGCAGCGACGGGAACACAGATACGCAGTATTTT.

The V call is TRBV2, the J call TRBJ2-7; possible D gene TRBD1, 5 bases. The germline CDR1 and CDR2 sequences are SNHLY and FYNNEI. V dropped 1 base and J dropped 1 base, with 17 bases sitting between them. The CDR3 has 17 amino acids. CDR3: CASSEEAVPGPSYEQYF. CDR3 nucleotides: TGTGCCAGCAGTGAAGAAGCCGTTCCAGGGCCTTCCTACGAGCAGTACTTC.